This is a list of T cell receptor beta chains from one sample in a study of Ad26.COV2.S vaccination and SARS-CoV-2 variants. Clones were read by immunoSEQ multiplex PCR, and TCRdb kept only the in-frame ones, dropping some. Of hundreds of thousands of clones in the sample, around 89% were seen once. Sample: peripheral blood, taken in a trial of Ad26.COV2.S vaccine versus placebo. All receptors come from a person aged 18 to 65 who received the Ad26.COV2.S COVID-19 vaccine or a placebo. The CDR3 runs from the conserved cysteine through the conserved F or W. D genes are given only for firm matches. Not all rows give a size; the values are once, few, many and, for expanded clones, a class.

abundance,v_gene,d_gene,j_gene,CDR3aa,CDR3nt
NA,TRBV19,NA,TRBJ1-4,CASSGRVIATNEKLFF,TGTGCCAGTAGTGGCAGGGTAATCGCAACTAATGAAAAACTGTTTTTT
NA,TRBV7-2,TRBD2,TRBJ2-7,CASSSSPSGYEQYF,TGTGCCAGCAGCTCGTCCCCTAGCGGATACGAGCAGTACTTC
NA,TRBV7-6,TRBD2,TRBJ2-1,CASSSPTSGAQDEQFF,TGTGCCAGCAGCTCCCCGACTAGCGGGGCCCAGGATGAGCAGTTCTTC
NA,TRBV13,NA,TRBJ2-6,CASSHQGSGANVLTF,TGTGCCAGCAGCCACCAGGGATCAGGGGCCAACGTCCTGACTTTC
once,TRBV4-2,TRBD2,TRBJ2-7,CASSLAGGYEQYF,TGTGCCAGCAGCCTAGCGGGAGGGTACGAGCAGTACTTC
once,TRBV7-2,NA,TRBJ1-3,CASSPAGSGNTIYF,TGTGCCAGCAGCCCGGCCGGTTCAGGAAACACCATATATTTT
NA,TRBV30,TRBD1,TRBJ1-1,CAWDTGGEAFF,TGTGCCTGGGACACAGGGGGAGAGGCTTTCTTT
NA,TRBV11-2,TRBD2,TRBJ2-3,CASSSGTSKDTQYF,TGTGCCAGCAGCAGCGGGACTAGTAAGGATACGCAGTATTTT
once,TRBV27,TRBD1,TRBJ2-1,CASSRRTGVYNEQFF,TGTGCCAGCAGTCGTCGGACAGGGGTTTACAATGAGCAGTTCTTC
NA,TRBV18,NA,TRBJ1-5,CASSLARGNQPQHF,TGTGCCAGCTCACTGGCGAGGGGCAATCAGCCCCAGCATTTT
NA,TRBV5-4,NA,TRBJ1-2,CASSSGQTFYGYTF,TGTGCCAGCAGCTCCGGACAGACCTTCTATGGCTACACCTTC
NA,TRBV4-3,NA,TRBJ1-6,CASSQDLFGAEGNSPLHF,TGCGCCAGCAGCCAAGATCTATTCGGGGCGGAGGGTAATTCACCCCTCCACTTT
NA,TRBV5-1,TRBD1,TRBJ2-7,CASSLPLGQGAEEQYF,TGCGCCAGCAGCTTACCGCTAGGGCAGGGGGCCGAAGAGCAGTACTTC
once,TRBV27,NA,TRBJ2-7,CASRRQLDSYEQYF,TGTGCCAGCAGGCGACAGCTAGACTCCTACGAGCAGTACTTC
NA,TRBV9,NA,TRBJ2-1,CASSVRAAVEGNEQFF,TGTGCCAGCAGCGTAAGGGCGGCGGTTGAGGGGAATGAGCAGTTCTTC
NA,TRBV5-8,TRBD1,TRBJ1-1,CASSLHGTGDTEAFF,TGTGCCAGCAGCCTACATGGGACAGGGGACACTGAAGCTTTCTTT
NA,TRBV4-3,NA,TRBJ2-2,CASSQEHTTRGELFF,TGCGCCAGCAGCCAAGAGCATACCACCCGGGGAGAGCTGTTTTTT
NA,TRBV29-1,NA,TRBJ2-7,CSVPDRGGKEQYF,TGCAGCGTTCCCGATAGGGGGGGGAAAGAGCAGTACTTC
NA,TRBV15,TRBD1,TRBJ1-2,CATSSYGQASYGYTF,TGTGCCACCAGCAGTTACGGACAGGCGTCCTATGGCTACACCTTC
NA,TRBV18,NA,TRBJ2-7,CASSPPAPYEQYF,TGTGCCAGCTCACCACCGGCCCCCTACGAGCAGTACTTC
NA,TRBV5-1,TRBD1,TRBJ2-7,CASSDDRDRAHEQYF,TGCGCCAGCAGCGACGATCGGGACAGGGCCCACGAGCAGTACTTC
NA,TRBV9,NA,TRBJ2-3,CASSVSGGTDTQYF,TGTGCCAGCAGCGTATCGGGGGGCACAGATACGCAGTATTTT
NA,TRBV30,NA,TRBJ1-4,CAWSPPVWQGTATNEKLFF,TGTGCCTGGAGTCCCCCGGTGTGGCAGGGTACAGCAACTAATGAAAAACTGTTTTTT
NA,TRBV2,NA,TRBJ1-2,CASSDQGLGGYTF,TGTGCCAGCAGTGACCAGGGGTTGGGAGGCTACACCTTC
many,TRBV28,NA,TRBJ1-6,CASGQVYNSPLHF,TGTGCCAGCGGGCAGGTCTATAATTCACCCCTCCACTTT
NA,TRBV28,TRBD2,TRBJ2-1,CASSLGTSGRHNEQFF,TGTGCCAGCAGTTTGGGGACTAGCGGGAGGCACAATGAGCAGTTCTTC
NA,TRBV29-1,NA,TRBJ2-5,CSAGQETQYF,TGCAGCGCGGGCCAAGAGACCCAGTACTTC
NA,TRBV27,NA,TRBJ2-1,CASLSMAAGYNEQFF,TGTGCCAGCCTCTCTATGGCGGCAGGATACAATGAGCAGTTCTTC
NA,TRBV6-5,TRBD1,TRBJ1-1,CASRPQGFNTEAFF,TGTGCCAGCAGACCACAGGGGTTTAACACTGAAGCTTTCTTT
NA,TRBV19,NA,TRBJ2-1,CASSMWSSYNEQFF,TGTGCCAGTAGTATGTGGTCTAGTTACAATGAGCAGTTCTTC
NA,TRBV30,NA,TRBJ1-1,CAWSVSRTDTEAFF,TGTGCCTGGAGTGTTTCTAGAACGGACACTGAAGCTTTCTTT
NA,TRBV28,TRBD1,TRBJ2-3,CASSSDRAGDTQYF,TGTGCCAGCAGTTCGGACAGGGCCGGAGATACGCAGTATTTT
once,TRBV14,NA,TRBJ2-1,CASSHAGRGSYNEQFF,TGTGCCAGCAGCCACGCGGGACGGGGCTCCTACAATGAGCAGTTCTTC
once,TRBV5-1,TRBD1,TRBJ2-1,CASSLGDRDNNEQFF,TGCGCCAGCAGCTTGGGGGACAGAGACAACAATGAGCAGTTCTTC
NA,TRBV3-1/TRBV3-2,TRBD2,TRBJ2-1,CASSRGRQAVSGSIYEQFF,TGTGCCAGCAGCCGAGGGAGACAGGCAGTTAGCGGGAGTATCTATGAGCAGTTCTTC
NA,TRBV19,NA,TRBJ2-2,CASIGWGTGELFF,TGTGCCAGTATCGGGTGGGGCACCGGGGAGCTGTTTTTT
NA,TRBV10-3,TRBD2,TRBJ2-3,CAISDGLAELTSTDTQYF,TGTGCCATCAGCGACGGACTAGCGGAACTTACTAGCACAGATACGCAGTATTTT
NA,TRBV28,NA,TRBJ2-7,CASGEQLGEQYF,TGTGCCAGCGGTGAACAACTAGGGGAGCAGTACTTC
NA,TRBV7-7,TRBD1,TRBJ2-1,CASSFRQGSSEQFF,TGTGCCAGCAGCTTCCGACAGGGATCGAGTGAGCAGTTCTTC
NA,TRBV7-2,NA,TRBJ2-7,CASRQQGSYEQYF,TGTGCCAGCAGGCAACAGGGTTCCTACGAGCAGTACTTC
NA,TRBV3-1/TRBV3-2,NA,TRBJ2-1,CASSQLNRNEQFF,TGTGCCAGCAGCCAGCTTAATCGGAATGAGCAGTTCTTC